This entry describes one TCR beta chain. Its antigen is unidentified. The protocol was immunoSEQ multiplex PCR, while the TCRdb copy is restricted to in-frame clones and leaves out a portion. This repertoire shows 950,000 to 1,100,000 clones, 65% to 80% found once; its top ten account for approximately 1.5%. Germline V gene sequence: CDR1 MNHEY, CDR2 SMNVEV (reference sequence). Losses at the gene ends were 5 bases for V and 3 bases for J; bases not matched to a gene: 10. This CDR3 contains 16 residues. This sample is part of a study of shared clonotypes between healthy human individuals. Study results and limitations: The study's rarefaction showed incomplete sorted-subset sequencing despite large depth. A handful of donors had about 5% of their naive CD4 clonotypes in common.

The TCR sequence derives from a man between 18 and 35 years old in good health. Source material: memory CD4+ T cells sorted from blood. The subset was: CD45RA-negative fraction. This sequence joins TRBV27 and TRBJ1-2; TRBD1 agrees at 9 bases. CDR3 DNA sequence: TGTGCCAGCAGTCACCTTAAAGGGACAGGGTACTATGGCTACACCTTC. This translates into CASSHLKGTGYYGYTF.